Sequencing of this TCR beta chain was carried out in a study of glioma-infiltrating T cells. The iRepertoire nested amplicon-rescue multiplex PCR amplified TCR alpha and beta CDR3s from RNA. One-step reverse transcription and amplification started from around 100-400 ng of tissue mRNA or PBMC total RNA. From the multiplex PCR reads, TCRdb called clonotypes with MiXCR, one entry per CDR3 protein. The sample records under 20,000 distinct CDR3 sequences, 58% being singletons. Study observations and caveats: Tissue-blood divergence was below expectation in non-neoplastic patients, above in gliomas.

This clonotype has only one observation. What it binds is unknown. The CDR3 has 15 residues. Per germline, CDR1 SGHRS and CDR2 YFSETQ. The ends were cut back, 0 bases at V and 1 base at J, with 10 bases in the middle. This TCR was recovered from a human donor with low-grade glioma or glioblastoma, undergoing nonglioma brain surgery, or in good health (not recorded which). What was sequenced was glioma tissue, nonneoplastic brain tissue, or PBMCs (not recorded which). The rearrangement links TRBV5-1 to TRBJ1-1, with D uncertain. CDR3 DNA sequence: TGCGCCAGCAGCTTGGACCCCTCCGGGAACACTGAAGCTTTCTTT. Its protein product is CASSLDPSGNTEAFF.